This T cell receptor beta chain was obtained from a study of T-cell reconstitution after alpha-beta-depleted transplantation in children. The CDR3 runs to 12 residues. Per germline, CDR1 GTSNPN and CDR2 SVGIG (reference sequence). Trimming left V 1 base short and J 7 bases short, with 10 bases between. Overall study results and limits: Among T cells one year after transplant, newly produced cells accounted for most counts and diversity. Expanded clones from the graft, numbering several hundred, reportedly supplied alpha-beta T cells about two months after transplant. Surviving recipient cells, namely T cells and thymic progenitors, were the source of high day-60 TCRbeta diversity in some patients.

A note on this clonotype: Its matching antigen is unknown.

Preparation of the TCRbeta library used unique molecular identifiers. TCRdb reprocessed the PCR reads via MiXCR and lists one record per CDR3 protein. Among 80,000 or so distinct CDR3 sequences listed, 13% to 15% were seen once. The sample here was PBMCs, mostly from graft donor cells, taken 180 days after TCRalphabeta/CD19-depleted stem cell transplant. This chain joins TRBV30 and TRBJ1-2, with D possibly being TRBD1 (5 bases). The receptor comes from a male patient between 2 and 10 years old who had a stem cell transplant for acute lymphoblastic leukemia, so the T cells may come from the graft donor. The CDR3 DNA is TGTGCCTGGAGTGAAGGGGCTGGTGGCTACACCTTC. It yields the protein CAWSEGAGGYTF.